The 9 T cell receptor beta chains given below trace back to one sample, sequenced in a study of cytomegalovirus exposure and HLA in healthy donors. Use of 60 Vbeta and 13 Jbeta primers characterized the PCR. Sequencing was performed with immunoSEQ multiplex PCR; in TCRdb, only in-frame clones are kept and a portion is missing. The table records tens of thousands of clones, around 76% of them present only once. The sequencing input was PBMCs. All receptors come from a male donor in good health and CMV-seropositive.

The J gene is TRBJ1-1, the V gene TRBV19; D uncertain. With 2 bases removed from V and 3 bases from J, the gap between germline ends came to 19 bases. There are 17 residues in the CDR3. Per the germline V gene, CDR1 is LNHDA and CDR2 is SQIVND (reference sequence). Here the CDR3 DNA reads TGTGCCAGTAGTATATGGTGGAGCACGGGATCGGACACTGAAGCTTTCTTT. Amino acids: CASSIWWSTGSDTEAFF.

CDR3 nucleotide sequence: TGTGCCAGCAGCTCCGGACAGAAGAACACTGAAGCTTTCTTT. Protein sequence: CASSSGQKNTEAFF. The chain joins TRBV7-3 to TRBJ1-1; D perhaps matches TRBD1 (6 bases). Germline V gives CDR1 SGHTA, CDR2 FQGTGA. The CDR3 length is 14 residues. The V gene lost 4 bases and the J gene lost 1 base, with 10 bases spanning the gap.

The rearrangement links TRBV4-1 to TRBJ2-3; 9 bases map to TRBD2. CDR1 MGHRA and CDR2 YSYEKL come from the germline V gene. The CDR3 is 16 residues long. Unmatched junction bases numbered 7, after V lost 4 bases and J lost 2 bases. As DNA, the CDR3 is TGCGCCAGCAGCCTGCGTGCTAGCGGGACCACAGATACGCAGTATTTT. As protein: CASSLRASGTTDTQYF.

This clone has more than one count but fewer than ten. The chain uses TRBV7-9 and TRBJ1-5; D might be TRBD1 (5 bases). V lost 5 bases to trimming and J lost 4 bases, with 12 bases between them. This CDR3 has 14 residues. Germline CDR1 is SEHNR and CDR2 is FQNEAQ (reference sequence). The CDR3 sequence: CASSTGLTNQPQHF. CDR3 DNA sequence: TGTGCCAGCAGCACGGGACTGACAAATCAGCCCCAGCATTTT.

The V and J genes are TRBV13 and TRBJ2-2; D is undetermined. Per the germline V gene, CDR1 is PRHDT and CDR2 is FYEKMQ (reference sequence). V was pared by 6 bases and J by 7 bases, with 12 bases between. The length of the CDR3 is 13 residues. The CDR3 sequence is CASRIGFNGELFF. The CDR3 nucleotides read TGTGCCAGCAGAATCGGGTTTAACGGGGAGCTGTTTTTT.

The gene calls are TRBV30 and TRBJ2-5, with a weak D call TRBD1 (6 bases). Trimming left V 3 bases short and J 2 bases short, with 10 bases between. This CDR3 comprises 13 residues. Germline V gives CDR1 GTSNPN, CDR2 SVGIG (reference sequence). CDR3 sequence: CAWSLGGQETQYF. CDR3 coding DNA: TGTGCCTGGAGCCTAGGGGGACAAGAGACCCAGTACTTC.

This CDR3 reads CASRPAGNAGNTIYF. The DNA for the CDR3 is TGTGCCAGCAGACCGGCAGGGAACGCTGGAAACACCATATATTTT. The chain combines TRBV4-2 with TRBJ1-3, with D maybe TRBD1 (5 bases). V was cut by 6 bases and J by 2 bases, with 14 bases left in between. The germline V gene encodes CDR1 LGHNA and CDR2 YNFKEQ. CDR3 length equals 15 residues.

The chain has TRBV9 and TRBJ2-7; 10 bases are shared with TRBD1. This CDR3 spans 15 amino acids. Per the germline V gene, CDR1 is SGDLS and CDR2 is YYNGEE. Trimming cost V 2 bases and J 7 bases; bases outside gene matches: 9. The DNA for the CDR3 is TGTGCCAGCAGCGTCCGGGACAGGGGTTTCCGGGAGCAGTACTTC. Protein sequence: CASSVRDRGFREQYF.

The V call is TRBV28, the J call TRBJ1-4; TRBD1 might be the D (5 bases). This CDR3 comprises 14 residues. The germline V and J ends were trimmed by 5 bases and 4 bases, with 11 bases remaining between them. The V gene's germline CDR1 is MDHEN and CDR2 SYDVKM. CDR3 sequence: CASSPGTLNEKLFF. Here the CDR3 DNA reads TGTGCCAGCAGTCCTGGGACTCTTAATGAAAAACTGTTTTTT.